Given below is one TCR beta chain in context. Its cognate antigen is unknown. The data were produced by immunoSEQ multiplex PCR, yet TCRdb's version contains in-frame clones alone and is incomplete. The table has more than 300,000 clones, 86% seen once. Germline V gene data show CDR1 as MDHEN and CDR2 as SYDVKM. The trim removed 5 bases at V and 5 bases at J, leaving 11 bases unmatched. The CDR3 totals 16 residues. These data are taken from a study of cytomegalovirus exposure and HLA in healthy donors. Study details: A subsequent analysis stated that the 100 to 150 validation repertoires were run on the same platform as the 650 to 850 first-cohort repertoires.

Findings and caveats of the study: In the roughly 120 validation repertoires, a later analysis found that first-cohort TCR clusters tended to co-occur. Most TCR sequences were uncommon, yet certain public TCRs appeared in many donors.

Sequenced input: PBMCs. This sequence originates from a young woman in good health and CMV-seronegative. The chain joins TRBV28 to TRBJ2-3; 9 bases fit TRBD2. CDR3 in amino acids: CASSPQLAGLRDTQYF. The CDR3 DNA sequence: TGTGCCAGCAGTCCCCAGCTAGCGGGGTTGCGAGATACGCAGTATTTT.